These T cell receptor beta chains were read from a single sample in a study of molecular identifiers for immune sequencing clone quantification. Each CDR3 protein gets one entry after TCRdb re-called the PCR reads with MiXCR. The sample carries more than 550,000 distinct CDR3 sequences, around 25% recorded once. Sequences were obtained from naive CD8+ T cells from blood, with Jurkat cell RNA spiked in. All receptors come from a human donor in good health. Some libraries in this study had Jurkat cell RNA spiked in. CDR3s include the opening cysteine and the closing phenylalanine or tryptophan. A D gene is named only where the DNA matches it firmly. Clone size appears in some rows only: once, few, many, or a class for an expanded clone.

TRBV6-6,12,TRBJ1-1,NA,NA,CASSYSQPEAFF,TGTGCCAGCAGTTATTCACAGCCTGAAGCTTTCTTT
TRBV27,15,TRBJ2-7,NA,NA,CASSLLGGSYREQYF,TGTGCCAGCAGTTTATTAGGCGGCTCCTACCGCGAGCAGTACTTC
TRBV12-3/TRBV12-4,14,TRBJ2-6,many,NA,CASSFPDGANVLTF,TGTGCCAGCAGCTTCCCCGACGGGGCCAACGTCCTGACTTTC
TRBV4-1,13,TRBJ1-1,many,NA,CASSRGMNTEAFF,TGCGCCAGCAGTCGAGGAATGAACACTGAAGCTTTCTTT
TRBV18,14,TRBJ1-5,few,TRBD1,CASSHRGPNQPQHF,TGTGCCAGCTCACACAGGGGGCCGAATCAGCCCCAGCATTTT
TRBV7-9,12,TRBJ2-2,NA,NA,CASSLGTGELVF,TGTGCCAGCAGCTTAGGGACCGGGGAGCTGGTTTTT
TRBV6-5,16,TRBJ1-2,few,NA,CASSYYPLPGNYGYTF,TGTGCCAGCAGTTATTACCCCCTCCCAGGCAACTATGGCTACACCTTC
TRBV7-2,16,TRBJ2-1,many,NA,CASSHLKGEGNGEQFF,TGTGCCAGCAGTCACCTCAAGGGGGAGGGCAACGGTGAGCAGTTCTTC
TRBV12-5,15,TRBJ2-5,NA,TRBD1,CASGPGTARQETQYF,TGTGCTAGTGGCCCTGGGACAGCCCGACAAGAGACCCAGTACTTC
TRBV9,14,TRBJ2-1,NA,NA,CASSGASQYNEQFF,TGTGCCAGCAGCGGAGCCTCGCAGTACAATGAGCAGTTCTTC
TRBV30,15,TRBJ2-3,few,NA,CAWSILGSSGDTQYF,TGTGCCTGGAGTATTTTAGGGAGTTCGGGAGATACGCAGTATTTT
TRBV5-6,16,TRBJ2-3,NA,TRBD2,CASSLAGLAEPDPQSF,TGTGCCAGCAGCTTGGCTGGACTAGCGGAGCCAGATCCGCAGTCTTTT
TRBV5-6,14,TRBJ1-2,NA,TRBD1,CASSPIQGAYGYTF,TGTGCCAGCAGCCCGATCCAGGGGGCTTATGGCTACACCTTC
TRBV29-1,14,TRBJ2-1,NA,NA,CSVEGQSSYNEQFF,TGCAGCGTTGAAGGACAGAGCTCCTACAATGAGCAGTTCTTC
TRBV4-2,15,TRBJ1-1,few,NA,CASSQEAGANTEAFF,TGTGCCAGCAGCCAAGAAGCAGGGGCCAACACTGAAGCTTTCTTT
TRBV27,12,TRBJ2-3,many,NA,CASSFLDDTQYF,TGTGCCAGCAGTTTTCTTGATGATACGCAGTATTTT
TRBV7-2,17,TRBJ2-3,many,TRBD2,CASSLARGSGGASAQYF,TGTGCCAGCAGCTTAGCTAGGGGCAGCGGGGGGGCCTCCGCGCAGTATTTT
TRBV6-2/TRBV6-3,12,TRBJ2-5,NA,NA,CASGRGQETQYF,TGTGCCAGCGGCCGGGGCCAAGAGACCCAGTACTTC
TRBV19,17,TRBJ1-5,NA,NA,CASTQGVGGYSNQPQHF,TGTGCCAGTACACAGGGAGTCGGTGGATATAGCAATCAGCCCCAGCATTTT
TRBV19,15,TRBJ2-7,NA,NA,CASSIFGPAPAEQYF,TGTGCCAGTAGTATATTCGGACCGGCGCCTGCCGAGCAGTACTTC
TRBV28,12,TRBJ1-1,many,NA,CASSFGRGEAFF,TGTGCCAGCAGTTTCGGCCGGGGTGAAGCTTTCTTT
TRBV28,13,TRBJ2-1,many,NA,CASSLGQYNEQFF,TGTGCCAGCAGCTTAGGACAGTACAATGAGCAGTTCTTC
TRBV10-2,11,TRBJ1-1,many,NA,CASRQSTEAFF,TGCGCCAGCAGGCAGTCCACTGAAGCTTTCTTT
TRBV2,15,TRBJ2-3,many,NA,CASSEALGGPDTQYF,TGTGCCAGCAGTGAAGCTCTGGGGGGGCCCGATACGCAGTATTTT
TRBV28,14,TRBJ2-7,NA,NA,CANSPLPTPHEQYF,TGTGCCAACAGTCCCCTCCCAACTCCACACGAGCAGTACTTC
TRBV19,13,TRBJ1-1,NA,NA,CASSIGGQIGAFF,TGTGCCAGTAGTATAGGAGGGCAGATTGGAGCTTTCTTT
TRBV19,13,TRBJ1-1,NA,NA,CASSIFLNTEVFF,TGTGCCAGTAGTATCTTCTTAAACACTGAAGTTTTCTTT
TRBV28,11,TRBJ2-1,many,NA,CASSLVNEQFF,TGTGCCAGCAGCTTAGTCAATGAGCAGTTCTTC
TRBV24-1,15,TRBJ2-4,many,NA,CATSGLGDLNGIQYF,TGTGCCACCAGCGGGTTGGGTGATCTTAATGGCATTCAGTACTTC
TRBV20-1,13,TRBJ1-2,many,NA,CSARVGENYGYTF,TGCAGTGCTAGAGTTGGAGAAAACTATGGCTACACCTTC
TRBV6-2/TRBV6-3,17,TRBJ1-1,many,NA,CASSPFNSGPPNTEAFF,TGTGCCAGCAGTCCATTCAACTCGGGACCTCCGAACACTGAAGCTTTCTTT
TRBV19,15,TRBJ1-1,few,NA,CASSLGQVMNTEAFF,TGTGCCAGTAGCCTTGGACAAGTCATGAACACTGAAGCTTTCTTT
TRBV30,10,TRBJ1-1,few,NA,CAWRGSEAFF,TGTGCCTGGAGGGGCAGTGAAGCTTTCTTT
TRBV4-3,15,TRBJ2-1,many,NA,CASSQDGGSPNEQFF,TGCGCCAGCAGCCAAGATGGGGGTAGTCCCAATGAGCAGTTCTTC
TRBV5-1,14,TRBJ1-4,many,NA,CASSLALGTEGLFF,TGCGCCAGCAGCTTGGCGTTGGGGACGGAGGGACTGTTTTTT
TRBV19,11,TRBJ2-7,NA,NA,CASKGGSEQYF,TGTGCCAGTAAGGGGGGCTCGGAGCAGTACTTC
TRBV5-4,14,TRBJ2-7,many,TRBD2,CASSSGRDYGEQYF,TGTGCCAGCAGCTCGGGCCGGGACTACGGCGAGCAGTACTTC
TRBV19,13,TRBJ1-5,NA,NA,CASSVRRTQPQHF,TGTGCCAGTAGTGTCCGGAGGACTCAGCCCCAGCATTTT
TRBV30,15,TRBJ1-1,many,NA,CAWSVPGGRGTEAFF,TGTGCCTGGAGTGTACCGGGGGGTAGGGGCACTGAAGCTTTCTTT
TRBV20-1,15,TRBJ2-7,many,NA,CSASPRDLVSYEQYF,TGCAGTGCTTCCCCCCGGGACTTAGTGTCCTACGAGCAGTACTTC
TRBV30,15,TRBJ2-1,few,TRBD1,CAWSELAGQGELQFF,TGTGCCTGGAGTGAATTGGCCGGACAGGGCGAGTTGCAGTTCTTC
TRBV20-1,19,TRBJ2-6,few,TRBD2,CSARARGLAGISGANVLTF,TGCAGTGCTAGAGCGCGAGGACTAGCGGGAATCTCTGGGGCCAACGTCCTGACTTTC
TRBV6-4,12,TRBJ2-1,NA,NA,CASSQTLGEQFF,TGTGCCAGCAGTCAAACACTCGGGGAGCAGTTCTTC
TRBV10-3,17,TRBJ2-5,many,TRBD2,CAISESGIAGPQETQYF,TGTGCCATCAGTGAGTCGGGGATAGCGGGGCCCCAAGAGACCCAGTACTTC
TRBV6-2/TRBV6-3,14,TRBJ1-5,NA,TRBD1,CASSLQGFAQPQHF,TGTGCCAGCAGTTTACAGGGGTTTGCTCAGCCCCAGCATTTT
TRBV30,13,TRBJ2-7,many,NA,CAWSVLADGEQYF,TGTGCCTGGAGTGTACTGGCAGACGGGGAGCAGTACTTC
TRBV28,14,TRBJ2-2,many,NA,CASSLTGNTGELFF,TGTGCCAGCAGTTTAACAGGGAACACCGGGGAGCTGTTTTTT
TRBV20-1,16,TRBJ2-7,few,TRBD2,CSALSQSGRKPYEQYF,TGCAGTGCGCTATCTCAAAGCGGGAGAAAGCCCTACGAGCAGTACTTC
TRBV19,16,TRBJ2-7,NA,TRBD1,CASSLATGGISYEQYF,TGTGCCAGTAGTCTGGCGACAGGGGGAATATCCTACGAGCAGTACTTC
TRBV27,15,TRBJ2-7,few,NA,CASSPTSRVLYEQYF,TGTGCCAGCAGTCCGACCTCTAGGGTTCTCTACGAGCAGTACTTC
TRBV12-3/TRBV12-4,15,TRBJ2-5,NA,TRBD1,CASSSDRALGETQYF,TGTGCCAGCAGTAGCGACAGGGCACTAGGCGAGACCCAGTACTTC
TRBV14,14,TRBJ2-3,few,NA,CASSQVGGGDTQYF,TGTGCCAGCAGCCAAGTAGGGGGAGGCGATACGCAGTATTTT
TRBV9,15,TRBJ2-1,NA,NA,CANSESSGYYNEQFF,TGTGCCAACAGCGAGTCGAGCGGATACTACAATGAGCAGTTCTTC
TRBV6-5,12,TRBJ2-5,many,TRBD2,CASSGGSWTQYF,TGTGCCAGCAGTGGCGGGAGTTGGACCCAGTACTTC
TRBV12-3/TRBV12-4,15,TRBJ1-1,many,NA,CASRPPLGGSTEAFF,TGTGCCAGCAGACCCCCGCTGGGGGGTAGCACTGAAGCTTTCTTT
TRBV4-3,14,TRBJ2-7,many,TRBD2,CASSLQAGGYEQYF,TGCGCCAGCAGCCTACAAGCGGGGGGCTACGAGCAGTACTTC
TRBV19,14,TRBJ2-1,few,NA,CASSMGGSYNEQFF,TGTGCCAGTAGTATGGGTGGCTCCTACAATGAGCAGTTCTTC
TRBV11-3,14,TRBJ2-7,few,NA,CASSPRDKSYEQYF,TGTGCCAGCAGCCCGCGGGACAAGTCCTACGAGCAGTACTTC